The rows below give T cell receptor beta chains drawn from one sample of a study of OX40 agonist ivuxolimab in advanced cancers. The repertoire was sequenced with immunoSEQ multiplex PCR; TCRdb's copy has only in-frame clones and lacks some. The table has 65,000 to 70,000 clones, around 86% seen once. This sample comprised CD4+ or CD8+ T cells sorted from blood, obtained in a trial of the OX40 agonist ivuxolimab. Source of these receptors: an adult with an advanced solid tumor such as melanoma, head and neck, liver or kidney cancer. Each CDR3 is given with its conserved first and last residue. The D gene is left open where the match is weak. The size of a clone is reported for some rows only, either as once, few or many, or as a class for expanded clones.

CDR3 DNA: TGTGCCAGTAGTATGGGTCTCGGTGAGCAGTACTTC; CDR3 protein: CASSMGLGEQYF; V gene: TRBV19; clone size: once; D gene: NA; J gene: TRBJ2-7
CDR3 DNA: TGCGCCAGCAGGAGGACCGGCCAAGAGACCCAGTACTTC; CDR3 protein: CASRRTGQETQYF; V gene: TRBV5-1; clone size: NA; D gene: NA; J gene: TRBJ2-5
CDR3 DNA: TGTGCCAGCAGCTTAACAGGGGAAGATAGTGGCTACACCTTC; CDR3 protein: CASSLTGEDSGYTF; V gene: TRBV7-3; clone size: NA; D gene: NA; J gene: TRBJ1-2
CDR3 DNA: TGTGCCAGCAGGTTGGGGAACGGACGGCAAGAGACCCAGTACTTC; CDR3 protein: CASRLGNGRQETQYF; V gene: TRBV11-2; clone size: NA; D gene: NA; J gene: TRBJ2-5
CDR3 DNA: TGCGCCAGCAGCGGACAGGGGCAGCCCCAGCATTTT; CDR3 protein: CASSGQGQPQHF; V gene: TRBV10-1; clone size: NA; D gene: TRBD1; J gene: TRBJ1-5
CDR3 DNA: TGTGCCAGCAGCCTCGGCCCGGCCAACAATGAGCAGTTCTTC; CDR3 protein: CASSLGPANNEQFF; V gene: TRBV7-9; clone size: NA; D gene: NA; J gene: TRBJ2-1
CDR3 DNA: TGTGCCAGCAGCCAGCCCTCTAGCAGAAACATTCAGTACTTC; CDR3 protein: CASSQPSSRNIQYF; V gene: TRBV7-2; clone size: NA; D gene: NA; J gene: TRBJ2-4
CDR3 DNA: TGTGCCAGCAGCAGGGGGCTTGGGAATGAGCAGTTCTTC; CDR3 protein: CASSRGLGNEQFF; V gene: TRBV25-1; clone size: NA; D gene: TRBD1; J gene: TRBJ2-1
CDR3 DNA: TGTGCCAGTAGTTGGGGGGAGAATGAAAAACTGTTTTTT; CDR3 protein: CASSWGENEKLFF; V gene: TRBV19; clone size: once; D gene: NA; J gene: TRBJ1-4
CDR3 DNA: TGCGCCAGCAGCTTGACAGGGATCTACGAGCAGTACTTC; CDR3 protein: CASSLTGIYEQYF; V gene: TRBV5-1; clone size: once; D gene: NA; J gene: TRBJ2-7
CDR3 DNA: TGTGCCAGCAGCTTAGCCAACTTAGCGGGGACCAAAAACATTCAGTACTTC; CDR3 protein: CASSLANLAGTKNIQYF; V gene: TRBV7-9; clone size: NA; D gene: TRBD2; J gene: TRBJ2-4
CDR3 DNA: TGTGCCAGCATAGCGGGGGGCAGAAATGAGCAGTTCTTC; CDR3 protein: CASIAGGRNEQFF; V gene: TRBV5-4; clone size: NA; D gene: TRBD2; J gene: TRBJ2-1
CDR3 DNA: TGTGCTAGTGGTTTGGTCTTGGGACGGGTCCAAGAGACCCAGTACTTC; CDR3 protein: CASGLVLGRVQETQYF; V gene: TRBV12-5; clone size: NA; D gene: NA; J gene: TRBJ2-5
CDR3 DNA: TGTGCCAGCAGGGGTCTAGCGGGCCGCGGAGGAGAGACCCAGTACTTC; CDR3 protein: CASRGLAGRGGETQYF; V gene: TRBV27; clone size: NA; D gene: TRBD2; J gene: TRBJ2-5
CDR3 DNA: TGTGCCAGCAGCCGATCGTCGGGGGAGACCCAGTACTTC; CDR3 protein: CASSRSSGETQYF; V gene: TRBV11-2; clone size: NA; D gene: NA; J gene: TRBJ2-5
CDR3 DNA: TGTGCCAGCAGCCTAGCGGGGGGCAACAATGAGCAGTTCTTC; CDR3 protein: CASSLAGGNNEQFF; V gene: TRBV7-2; clone size: NA; D gene: TRBD2; J gene: TRBJ2-1